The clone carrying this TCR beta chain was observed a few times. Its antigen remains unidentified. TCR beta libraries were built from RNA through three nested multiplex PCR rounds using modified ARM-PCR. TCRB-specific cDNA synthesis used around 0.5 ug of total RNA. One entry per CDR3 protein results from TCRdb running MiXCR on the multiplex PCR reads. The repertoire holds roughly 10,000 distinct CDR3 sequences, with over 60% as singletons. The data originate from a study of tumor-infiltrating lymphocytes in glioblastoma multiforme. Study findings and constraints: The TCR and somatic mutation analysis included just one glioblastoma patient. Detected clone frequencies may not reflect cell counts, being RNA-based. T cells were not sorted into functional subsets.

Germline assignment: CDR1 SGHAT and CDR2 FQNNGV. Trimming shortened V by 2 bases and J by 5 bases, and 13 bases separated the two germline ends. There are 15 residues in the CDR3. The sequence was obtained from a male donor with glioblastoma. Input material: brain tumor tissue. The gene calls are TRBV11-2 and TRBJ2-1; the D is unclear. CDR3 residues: CASSLRQGQHNEQFF. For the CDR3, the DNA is TGTGCCAGCAGCTTAAGACAAGGGCAACACAATGAGCAGTTCTTC.